This entry lists 26 T cell receptor beta chains sequenced from one sample in a study of blood T cell repertoires in COVID-19. Using immunoSEQ multiplex PCR, the repertoire was profiled, and TCRdb retains in-frame clones only, with some absent. This sample has a few hundred thousand clones, with approximately 90% found just once. The sample consisted of peripheral blood. The receptors shown here come from a man aged 45-65 years with acute or convalescent COVID-19.

V usage is TRBV6-1 and J usage is TRBJ1-1; no reliable D call. Germline CDR1 MNHNS, CDR2 SASEGT. The CDR3 has 15 amino acids. The V end lost 2 bases, the J end lost 1 base, and 11 bases lay between the germline ends. CDR3 loop: CASSEPRHRNTEAFF. The CDR3 bases are TGTGCCAGCAGTGAACCCCGGCACAGGAACACTGAAGCTTTCTTT.

The chain uses TRBV18 and TRBJ2-2, with 8 bases lining up with TRBD1. Per germline, CDR1 KGHSH and CDR2 LQKENI. Trimming removed 6 bases from V and 3 bases from J; junction bases left unmatched: 3. The CDR3 is 14 residues long. CDR3 amino acids: CASSGQGDTGELFF. CDR3 bases: TGTGCCAGCTCCGGACAGGGTGACACCGGGGAGCTGTTTTTT.

The chain joins TRBV18 to TRBJ2-1; 11 nucleotides line up with TRBD2. J lost 10 bases, V lost 2 bases, and 10 bases had no gene match. The germline V gene encodes CDR1 KGHSH and CDR2 LQKENI. This CDR3 is 16 amino acids long. The CDR3 bases are TGTGCCAGCTCACCAGACCCCCCCGGGACTAGCGGAGAGCAGTTCTTC. Its translation: CASSPDPPGTSGEQFF.

The chain uses TRBV21-1 and TRBJ1-6; the listed D gene, TRBD1, was not tested against the DNA. TRBV21-1 is listed as a pseudogene. The length of the CDR3 is 14 residues. The CDR3 DNA reads as TGTGCCAGCAACCCCTCCAGGTCTGTTTCACCCCTCCACTTT. Amino acid sequence: CASNPSRSVSPLHF.

This chain uses TRBV9 with TRBJ2-1; tentatively, D is TRBD1 (5 bases). V was trimmed by 4 bases and J by 8 bases, leaving 22 bases between them. CDR1 SGDLS and CDR2 YYNGEE come from the germline V gene. The CDR3 covers 16 residues. This chain's CDR3 is CASSPPFGQPVDEQFF. The CDR3 DNA sequence: TGTGCCAGCAGCCCACCTTTCGGACAACCGGTCGATGAGCAGTTCTTC. Supplemented by reference TRBV9 and TRBJ2-1, the full variable domain reads DSGVTQTPKHLITATGQRVTLRCSPRSGDLSVYWYQQSLDQGLQFLIQYYNGEERAKGNILERFSAQQFPDLHSELNLSSLELGDSALYFCASSPPFGQPVDEQFFGPGTRLTVL.

This chain joins TRBV5-1 and TRBJ1-1; D is unresolved. The CDR3 consists of 12 residues. V was cut by 0 bases and J by 9 bases, with 9 bases left in between. From germline, CDR1 is SGHRS and CDR2 YFSETQ. This CDR3 is CASSLGGFQAFF. DNA for the CDR3: TGCGCCAGCAGCTTGGGCGGCTTCCAAGCTTTCTTT.

The chain has TRBV11-3 and TRBJ2-1, with TRBD2 matching 16 bases. CDR1 and CDR2 from the germline V gene are SGHNT and YENEEA. This CDR3 contains 18 residues. Trimming at V came to 4 bases and at J to 4 bases, leaving 7 bases not matched to a gene. This CDR3 is CASSSGTSGGGLYNEQFF. The CDR3 coding sequence is TGTGCCAGCAGCTCCGGGACTAGCGGGGGGGGCCTTTACAATGAGCAGTTCTTC.

This rearrangement joins TRBV3-1 (or the pseudogene TRBV3-2) to TRBJ1-1; perhaps TRBD1 as D (5 bases). The CDR3 contains 13 residues. Germline values: CDR1 LGHDT, CDR2 YNNKEL (reference sequence). V lost 4 bases to trimming and J lost 5 bases, with 11 bases between them. The CDR3 nucleotides are TGTGCCAGCAGCCCCTTCGGGGGGACTGAAGCTTTCTTT. Amino acid sequence: CASSPFGGTEAFF.

The chain employs TRBV19 and TRBJ2-7, with 8 positions matching TRBD1. V shed 5 bases, J shed 3 bases, and the junction held 9 bases outside the gene matches. The length of the CDR3 is 15 residues. CDR1 is LNHDA and CDR2 is SQIVND in the germline V gene (reference sequence). The CDR3 spells CASSWDLGQGYEQYF. The CDR3 DNA sequence: TGTGCCAGTAGTTGGGATCTAGGACAGGGCTACGAGCAGTACTTC.

The table lists this clone with a few counts. This chain connects TRBV18 to TRBJ2-7; 8 bases align to TRBD1. The CDR3 extends over 19 amino acids. The germline gives CDR1 KGHSH, CDR2 LQKENI. V was clipped by 3 bases and J by 0 bases; unmatched bases: 16. This CDR3 is CASSPITAGTGLISYEQYF. CDR3 coding DNA: TGTGCCAGCTCACCCATCACAGCCGGGACAGGATTAATCTCCTACGAGCAGTACTTC.

This chain joins TRBV5-1 and TRBJ1-4; a possible D gene is TRBD1 (6 bases). Germline V gives CDR1 SGHRS, CDR2 YFSETQ. The CDR3 is 15 amino acids. V shed 0 bases and J shed 8 bases, with 14 bases lying between them. Here the CDR3 reads CASSLVQGKGEKLFF. CDR3 DNA: TGCGCCAGCAGCTTGGTGCAGGGGAAGGGGGAAAAACTGTTTTTT. Full variable domain (remainder filled in from reference TRBV5-1 and TRBJ1-4): KAGVTQTPRYLIKTRGQQVTLSCSPISGHRSVSWYQQTPGQGLQFLFEYFSETQRNKGNFPGRFSGRQFSNSRSEMNVSTLELGDSALYLCASSLVQGKGEKLFFGSGTQLSVL.

This chain uses TRBV3-1 (or the pseudogene TRBV3-2) with TRBJ1-2, with 10 bases lining up with TRBD1. Germline lookup yields CDR1 LGHDT and CDR2 YNNKEL (reference sequence). The CDR3 has 14 amino acids. With V trimmed by 4 bases and J by 6 bases, 5 bases remained unmatched. CDR3 region: CASSRTGGWNGYTF. CDR3 sequence (DNA): TGTGCCAGCAGCCGGACAGGGGGTTGGAATGGCTACACCTTC.

This chain joins TRBV6-5 and TRBJ1-4, with TRBD1 as a possible D gene (5 bases). CDR1 and CDR2 from the germline V gene are MNHEY and SVGAGI. Trimming removed 4 bases from V and 8 bases from J, with 20 bases in between. The CDR3 length is 16 residues. The CDR3 DNA reads TGTGCCAGCAGTTCCCTCTTCACGGGGGAAGGAGAAAAACTGTTTTTT. Translation gives CASSSLFTGEGEKLFF.

This chain connects TRBV11-2 to TRBJ2-5; TRBD1 matches at 10 bases. The CDR3 is made up of 15 amino acids. Germline V CDR1 and CDR2: SGHAT, FQNNGV. The ends lost 5 bases at V and 7 bases at J; junction bases unmatched: 10. CDR3 sequence reads: CASSRPGQGSGTQYF. In nucleotides, the CDR3 is TGTGCCAGCAGCCGCCCGGGACAGGGGTCGGGGACCCAGTACTTC.

This chain uses TRBV10-3 with TRBJ2-2, with D possibly matching TRBD2 (6 bases). Germline V lookup: CDR1 ENHRY, CDR2 SYGVKD. The length of the CDR3 is 16 residues. The V and J ends lost 4 bases and 0 bases respectively, with 12 bases between them. This CDR3 is CAISVAGSSNTGELFF. In nucleotides, the CDR3 is TGTGCCATCAGTGTGGCGGGATCTTCGAACACCGGGGAGCTGTTTTTT.

The chain employs TRBV5-1 and TRBJ1-4, with no clear D. The CDR3 is made up of 14 amino acids. V lost 2 bases to trimming and J lost 0 bases, with 5 bases between them. The germline V gene has CDR1 SGHRS and CDR2 YFSETQ. CDR3 loop: CASSLLATNEKLFF. The CDR3 DNA reads TGCGCCAGCAGCTTACTTGCAACTAATGAAAAACTGTTTTTT.

The CDR3 is CATSAGKGNTIYF. The DNA for the CDR3 is TGTGCCACCAGCGCAGGGAAGGGAAACACCATATATTTT. The chain has TRBV15 and TRBJ1-3, with D perhaps matching TRBD1 (5 bases). The V end lost 5 bases, the J end lost 4 bases, and 9 bases lay between the germline ends. This CDR3 has 13 amino acids. CDR1 is LNHNV, CDR2 YYDKDF, per germline (reference sequence).

The genes are TRBV5-1 and TRBJ2-5; 8 bases are a match to TRBD1. J gave up 5 bases and V 2 bases, and 2 bases lay outside the gene matches. CDR1 SGHRS and CDR2 YFSETQ come from the germline V gene. CDR3 length: 13 residues. CDR3 sequence reads: CASSLQGEETQYF. In DNA, the CDR3 is TGCGCCAGCAGCTTACAGGGGGAGGAGACCCAGTACTTC.

The V and J genes are TRBV2 and TRBJ2-1, with TRBD1 as a possible D gene (5 bases). This CDR3 region has 13 residues. Germline-derived CDR1 and CDR2 are SNHLY and FYNNEI. V lost 7 bases and J lost 7, with 14 bases in between. The CDR3 sequence: CASTSGQYNEQFF. Here the CDR3 DNA reads TGTGCCAGCACCTCAGGGCAGTATAATGAGCAGTTCTTC.

This clone was detected only once. This chain joins TRBV7-2 and TRBJ1-3, with D possibly being TRBD1 (5 bases). V was clipped by 5 bases and J by 2 bases, with 16 bases between them. Germline V gives CDR1 SGHTA, CDR2 FQGNSA. CDR3 length: 16 residues. DNA for the CDR3: TGTGCCAGCAGCGCAGGAGGGGTTTTCCCTGGAAACACCATATATTTT. Protein sequence: CASSAGGVFPGNTIYF.

This chain joins TRBV10-2 and TRBJ1-1; D uncertain. V lost 7 bases to trimming and J lost 1 base, with 13 bases between them. Germline-derived CDR1 and CDR2 are WSHSY and SAAADI. The CDR3 is 14 amino acids. As DNA, the CDR3 is TGCGCCAGCACTTTCGGGGTGGGGAACACTGAAGCTTTCTTT. Translation gives CASTFGVGNTEAFF.

The chain couples TRBV7-9 to TRBJ1-2, with D possibly being TRBD1 (6 bases). CDR3 length: 13 amino acids. Per the germline V gene, CDR1 is SEHNR and CDR2 is FQNEAQ (reference sequence). V was pared by 6 bases and J by 4 bases, with 12 bases between. CDR3 residues: CASSSRTAYGYTF. CDR3 coding DNA: TGTGCCAGCAGTTCACGGACAGCCTATGGCTACACCTTC.

This clone occurred a few times. V gene TRBV2 combines with J gene TRBJ1-1; possible D gene TRBD1, 5 bases. This CDR3 has 14 residues. Germline CDR1 reads SNHLY; CDR2 reads FYNNEI. V gave up 7 bases and J gave up 3 bases, with 15 bases separating them. The CDR3 reads CASTSITGDTEAFF. In nucleotides, the CDR3 is TGTGCCAGCACTTCGATTACAGGAGACACTGAAGCTTTCTTT.

J is TRBJ1-5 and V is TRBV5-1; D unresolved. Deletions cut 0 bases from V and 3 bases from J, with 10 bases between. Germline V gives CDR1 SGHRS, CDR2 YFSETQ. This CDR3 is 15 amino acids long. In DNA, the CDR3 is TGCGCCAGCAGCTTGGTTGCAGGACTCAATCAGCCCCAGCATTTT. Its protein is CASSLVAGLNQPQHF.

DNA for the CDR3: TGCAGCGTCAGGGGACCCCTCAGCCAAGAGACCCAGTACTTC. Translating it yields CSVRGPLSQETQYF. The V and J genes are TRBV29-1 and TRBJ2-5; TRBD1 might be the D (6 bases). The CDR3 is 14 residues long. Trimming cost V 6 bases and J 1 base, with 15 bases left between them. Germline V gives CDR1 SQVTM, CDR2 ANQGSEA.

This chain joins TRBV6-1 and TRBJ1-5, with D maybe TRBD1 (5 bases). V was shortened by 3 bases and J by 0 bases, with 12 bases between the two germline ends. Looked up from germline, CDR1 is MNHNS and CDR2 is SASEGT. This CDR3 comprises 16 residues. The CDR3 here is CASSDRAGYSNQPQHF. CDR3 nucleotide sequence: TGTGCCAGCAGTGACAGGGCGGGGTATAGCAATCAGCCCCAGCATTTT.